This paragraph reports one T cell receptor (beta chain). Methods used by the authors: Estimates of nucleated cell counts were drawn from the amplification of reference gene primers. Profiling relied on immunoSEQ multiplex PCR, and the TCRdb table lists in-frame clones only, not all of them. That table furnishes V, J and clone size, whereas the DNA furnished D and trimming. The sample records 310,000 or so clones, roughly 87% being singletons. This sample is drawn from a study of blood T cell repertoires in COVID-19. Study-wide context: Spain, Italy and the United States supplied samples that represented acute and convalescent COVID-19.

The CDR3 covers 14 residues. Germline CDR1 reads SGHNT; CDR2 reads YENEEA. The J segment lost 6 bases and the V segment lost 1 base, leaving 3 bases of the junction unmatched. The chain is built from TRBV11-3 and TRBJ2-1; 7 nucleotides align to TRBD1. What was sequenced was peripheral blood. The receptor was isolated from a man in his fifties with active or convalescent COVID-19. The CDR3 DNA reads TGTGCCAGCAGCTTAGTGGCAGGGGGCAATGAGCAGTTCTTC. The encoded protein is CASSLVAGGNEQFF.